The 24 T cell receptor beta chains below were found in one sample sequenced in a study of pediatric ulcerative colitis. The protocol was immunoSEQ multiplex PCR, while the TCRdb copy is restricted to in-frame clones and leaves out a portion. The profile shows 25,000 to 35,000 clones, roughly four fifths of them singletons. Sequenced input: blood. These receptors were taken from a boy between 10 and 17 years old with severe ulcerative colitis.

The V gene is TRBV6-5, the J gene TRBJ2-1; 7 nucleotides match TRBD2. CDR1 and CDR2 (germline): MNHEY, SVGAGI. V trimming: 4 bases; J trimming: 2 bases; junction bases outside the gene matches: 2. There are 14 residues in the CDR3. The CDR3: CASSSGGAYNEQFF. The DNA for the CDR3 is TGTGCCAGCAGTTCTGGGGGGGCCTACAATGAGCAGTTCTTC.

This chain links TRBV11-1 with TRBJ2-3; D gene ambiguous. The germline V gene encodes CDR1 SGHAT and CDR2 FQDESV (reference sequence). The V end was cut by 0 bases, the J end by 0 bases, with 7 bases between. The CDR3 spans 15 residues. In DNA form, the CDR3 reads TGTGCCAGCAGCTTAGCGGGGTCTAGCACAGATACGCAGTATTTT. This encodes CASSLAGSSTDTQYF.

For the CDR3, the DNA is TGTGCCAGCAGCCGGGGCCTGAGCACTGAAGCTTTCTTT. Residues: CASSRGLSTEAFF. V and J are TRBV11-2 and TRBJ1-1, with D tentatively TRBD1 (5 bases). This CDR3 region has 13 residues. V lost 5 bases and J lost 4, with 11 bases in between. Germline V lookup: CDR1 SGHAT, CDR2 FQNNGV.

The genes are TRBV6-6 and TRBJ2-7, with 8 bases that match TRBD1. The length of the CDR3 is 14 residues. Losses at the gene ends were 6 bases for V and 2 bases for J; bases not matched to a gene: 6. CDR1 is MNHNY and CDR2 is SVGAGI in the germline V gene (reference sequence). CDR3 sequence: CASSPGQEAYEQYF. CDR3 sequence (DNA): TGTGCCAGCAGCCCGGGACAGGAAGCCTACGAGCAGTACTTC.

This chain uses TRBV4-1 with TRBJ1-6; D not certain. V lost 4 bases and J lost 4, with 23 bases in between. The CDR3 extends over 19 amino acids. Germline loops: CDR1 MGHRA, CDR2 YSYEKL. CDR3 loop: CASSRAEMGKNGYNSPLHF. Written as DNA, the CDR3 is TGCGCCAGCAGCCGAGCTGAGATGGGCAAGAACGGATATAATTCACCCCTCCACTTT.

This rearrangement joins TRBV5-1 to TRBJ2-7; D perhaps matches TRBD1 (6 bases). V lost 5 bases, J lost 5 bases, and 14 bases lay in between. Germline V lookup: CDR1 SGHRS, CDR2 YFSETQ. There are 13 residues in the CDR3. In nucleotides, the CDR3 is TGCGCCAGCAGAGCAACAGGGAAAAACGAGCAGTACTTC. Translated: CASRATGKNEQYF.

The chain is built from TRBV10-3 and TRBJ2-5; a weak D match, TRBD2 (5 bases). The CDR3 covers 13 residues. V was pared by 8 bases and J by 3 bases, with 13 bases between. Germline CDR1 and CDR2: ENHRY and SYGVKD. For the CDR3, the DNA is TGTGCCATCGGTGCGGGCGCCAAAGAGACCCAGTACTTC. It encodes CAIGAGAKETQYF.

This chain links TRBV5-6 with TRBJ1-1; 8 bases match TRBD1. This CDR3 region has 13 residues. The germline V gene encodes CDR1 SGHDT and CDR2 YYEEEE. V was pared by 5 bases and J by 11 bases, with 11 bases of the junction left unmatched. The CDR3 coding sequence is TGTGCCAGCAGTTTCCAGGGGGCATCGTTGGCTTTCTTT. Translating gives CASSFQGASLAFF.

The rearrangement uses TRBV2 and TRBJ1-2; D perhaps matches TRBD1 (6 bases). Germline V gene sequence: CDR1 SNHLY, CDR2 FYNNEI. This CDR3 contains 15 residues. Trimming removed 3 bases at V and 0 bases at J, with 11 bases between. The CDR3, as DNA: TGTGCCAGCAGTGAGACAGGAAAAACTAACTATGGCTACACCTTC. Translation gives CASSETGKTNYGYTF.

This chain links TRBV28 with TRBJ2-7; 8 nucleotides match TRBD1. Germline values: CDR1 MDHEN, CDR2 SYDVKM. This CDR3 comprises 14 residues. The J segment lost 4 bases and the V segment lost 7 bases, leaving 9 bases of the junction unmatched. The CDR3 reads CASILDRGRYEQYF. The CDR3, as DNA: TGTGCCAGCATCCTCGACAGGGGCAGGTACGAGCAGTACTTC.

The V and J genes are TRBV11-2 and TRBJ2-3; 9 nucleotides agree with TRBD2. Germline assignment: CDR1 SGHAT and CDR2 FQNNGV. The CDR3 is 17 amino acids. V dropped 3 bases and J dropped 2; count of bases not matched to a gene: 9. The CDR3 coding sequence is TGTGCCAGCAGCTTCCGGGGTAGCGGGGGATACACAGATACGCAGTATTTT. As protein: CASSFRGSGGYTDTQYF.

The V and J genes are TRBV7-6 and TRBJ1-3; D is uncertain. Between the trimmed V and J ends, which lost 4 bases and 0 bases, there was a span of 16 bases. The CDR3 length is 17 residues. Germline values: CDR1 SGHVS, CDR2 FNYEAQ. This CDR3 reads CASSSSFKTGSGNTIYF. Written as DNA, the CDR3 is TGTGCCAGCAGCTCGTCATTTAAGACGGGCTCTGGAAACACCATATATTTT.

The V and J genes are TRBV5-1 and TRBJ2-5; tentatively, D is TRBD1 or TRBD2 (5 bases each). Trimming pared 5 bases from V and 5 bases from J, leaving 19 bases between. The germline V gene has CDR1 SGHRS and CDR2 YFSETQ. The CDR3 runs to 15 residues. The CDR3 bases are TGCGCCAGCAGTTGGGACCTTGACTTTGGGGAGACCCAGTACTTC. Amino acid sequence: CASSWDLDFGETQYF.

This sequence joins TRBV13 and TRBJ2-2; D possibly corresponds to TRBD2 (6 bases). V lost 4 bases and J 7 bases, leaving 19 bases between the germline ends. From germline, CDR1 is PRHDT and CDR2 FYEKMQ (reference sequence). The CDR3 sequence is 16 residues long. CDR3 in DNA: TGTGCCAGCAGCTCCTCGGTGTGGGGGGAAGGCGGGGAGCTGTTTTTT. As protein: CASSSSVWGEGGELFF.

The chain links TRBV10-1 to TRBJ1-5, with TRBD1 matching over 7 bases. Losses at the gene ends were 9 bases for V and 0 bases for J; bases not matched to a gene: 17. The germline gives CDR1 WNHNN, CDR2 SYGVQD (reference sequence). The CDR3 has 18 residues. The CDR3 nucleotides are TGCGCCAGAAGAAGAATGGACAGGATCTCTTATAGCAATCAGCCCCAGCATTTT. Amino acid sequence: CARRRMDRISYSNQPQHF.

V and J are TRBV7-3 and TRBJ1-5; perhaps TRBD1 as D (5 bases). The germline V gene has CDR1 SGHTA and CDR2 FQGTGA. The CDR3 contains 17 residues. Between the trimmed V and J ends, which lost 4 bases and 2 bases, there was a span of 18 bases. The CDR3 DNA is TGTGCCAGCAGCTGCCGGGACTCCTTTTGGCGCAATCAGCCCCAGCATTTT. This sequence encodes CASSCRDSFWRNQPQHF.

V gene TRBV10-3 combines with J gene TRBJ2-7; 8 bases map to TRBD1. Losses at the gene ends were 3 bases for V and 5 bases for J; bases not matched to a gene: 9. CDR1 and CDR2 (germline): ENHRY, SYGVKD. The CDR3 runs 15 residues. CDR3 coding DNA: TGTGCCATCAGTGATCTCGGACAGGGTGGGGACGAGCAGTACTTC. Its protein product is CAISDLGQGGDEQYF.

The chain has TRBV5-1 and TRBJ2-3; 7 bases agree with TRBD2. In germline, CDR1 is SGHRS, CDR2 YFSETQ. CDR3 length: 15 amino acids. V gave up 5 bases and J gave up 1 base; unmatched junction bases: 7. The CDR3 sequence: CASSTSEWGTDTQYF. The DNA for the CDR3 is TGCGCCAGCAGTACTAGCGAATGGGGCACAGATACGCAGTATTTT. The full variable domain, its missing parts supplied by reference TRBV5-1 and TRBJ2-3, is KAGVTQTPRYLIKTRGQQVTLSCSPISGHRSVSWYQQTPGQGLQFLFEYFSETQRNKGNFPGRFSGRQFSNSRSEMNVSTLELGDSALYLCASSTSEWGTDTQYFGPGTRLTVL.

The count of this clone is one. The V gene is TRBV30, the J gene TRBJ1-4, with 7 nucleotides matching TRBD1. The CDR3 loop spans 14 amino acids. V was pared by 1 base and J by 7 bases, with 6 bases of the junction left unmatched. Germline V CDR1 and CDR2: GTSNPN, SVGIG (reference sequence). The CDR3 DNA follows: TGTGCCTGGAGTGGGGACAGTTGGGGTGAAAAACTGTTTTTT. Translated, it gives CAWSGDSWGEKLFF.

The chain uses TRBV4-1 and TRBJ1-2; TRBD1 matches at 8 bases. Germline-derived CDR1 and CDR2 are MGHRA and YSYEKL. The CDR3 length is 14 residues. V gave up 4 bases and J gave up 8 bases; unmatched junction bases: 9. The CDR3 reads CASSPRGTGEGYTF. The CDR3 nucleotides are TGCGCCAGCAGCCCGAGGGGGACAGGCGAAGGCTACACCTTC.

J is TRBJ2-7 and V is TRBV2, with a possible D match to TRBD1 (6 bases). V lost 6 bases to trimming and J lost 4 bases, with 10 bases between them. This CDR3 spans 12 amino acids. Germline loops: CDR1 SNHLY, CDR2 FYNNEI. CDR3 nucleotides: TGTGCCAGCAGAGCTGACAGGTACGAGCAGTACTTC. It codes for CASRADRYEQYF.

The rearrangement uses TRBV6-1 and TRBJ1-5, with D maybe TRBD1 (5 bases). From germline, CDR1 is MNHNS and CDR2 SASEGT. The length of the CDR3 is 18 residues. V lost 3 bases to trimming and J lost 6 bases, with 24 bases between them. The DNA of the CDR3 is TGTGCCAGCAGTGATACTCTATCAGCTCAGGGAGTGACTCAGCCCCAGCATTTT. Residues: CASSDTLSAQGVTQPQHF.

The V call is TRBV4-1, the J call TRBJ1-2; D is undetermined. This CDR3 has 12 residues. Germline V gene sequence: CDR1 MGHRA, CDR2 YSYEKL. Trimming removed 1 base at V and 9 bases at J, with 9 bases between. The CDR3 sequence is CASSQAEMSYTF. DNA for the CDR3: TGCGCCAGCAGCCAAGCCGAGATGAGCTACACCTTC.

The chain employs TRBV30 and TRBJ1-6, with D unresolved. Deletions cut 4 bases from V and 7 bases from J, with 11 bases between. This CDR3 region has 13 residues. CDR1 is GTSNPN, CDR2 SVGIG, per germline (reference sequence). The DNA for the CDR3 is TGTGCCTGGAAGGAAAGCGGGAATTCACCCCTCCACTTT. Translated: CAWKESGNSPLHF.